This T cell receptor beta chain was observed in a study of glioma-infiltrating T cells after dendritic cell vaccination. Sequencing was performed with immunoSEQ multiplex PCR; in TCRdb, only in-frame clones are kept and a portion is missing. Among roughly 60,000 clones, about 86% were seen once, and the ten largest hold approximately 15%. Time point of the sample: after dendritic cell vaccination, including at tumor progression/relapse. This clone was seen a handful of times. Germline V CDR1 and CDR2: SGHNT, YYREEE (reference sequence). There are 15 residues in the CDR3. V lost 0 bases to trimming and J lost 4 bases, with 14 bases between them.

The source was blood, collected after dendritic cell vaccination. This receptor was obtained from a human donor with glioblastoma. V usage is TRBV5-4 and J usage is TRBJ2-7; a possible D gene is TRBD1 (7 bases). For the CDR3, the DNA is TGTGCCAGCAGCTTGGGTGGAGGGGGCGCTTACGAGCAGTACTTC. The encoded protein is CASSLGGGGAYEQYF.